The 4 T cell receptor beta chains listed next were all sequenced from one sample in a study of blood T cells in healthy people across ages. It was with a sample-barcoded 5' primer and a J-beta primer mix that a second PCR of roughly 7 to 12 cycles was run. Each CDR3 protein gets one entry after TCRdb re-called the 5' RACE reads with MiXCR. This table has 650,000 to 1,000,000 distinct CDR3 sequences, 30% to 45% appearing once. The material sequenced was blood. The receptors were gathered from a man younger than 35 in good health.

This clonotype was counted ten times or more. The chain combines TRBV7-2 with TRBJ2-3; TRBD1 matches 9 bases. The germline V gene encodes CDR1 SGHTA and CDR2 FQGNSA. The CDR3 is made up of 15 amino acids. V was pared by 4 bases and J by 1 base, with 3 bases of the junction left unmatched. CDR3: CASSYRTGGTDTQYF. The CDR3 nucleotides read TGTGCCAGCAGCTACCGGACAGGGGGCACAGATACGCAGTATTTT.

The chain joins TRBV5-4 to TRBJ2-3; D unresolved. This CDR3 spans 16 amino acids. Germline V gene data show CDR1 as SGHNT and CDR2 as YYREEE (reference sequence). Trimming removed 0 bases from V and 0 bases from J, with 11 bases in between. The CDR3 region is CASSLDATTSTDTQYF. CDR3 bases: TGTGCCAGCAGCTTGGATGCGACAACTAGCACAGATACGCAGTATTTT.

This clonotype showed up just a few times. The chain combines TRBV20-1 with TRBJ2-2, with D uncertain. Trimming took off 3 bases at V and 2 bases at J, with 7 bases between the two ends. The CDR3 totals 13 residues. The germline V gene has CDR1 DFQATT and CDR2 SNEGSKA (reference sequence). CDR3 region: CSASLLNTGELFF. DNA for the CDR3: TGCAGTGCTAGTCTACTAAACACCGGGGAGCTGTTTTTT.

The rearrangement joins TRBV7-2 to TRBJ2-7; the D gene is possibly TRBD1 (6 bases). Germline V gives CDR1 SGHTA, CDR2 FQGNSA. V shed 5 bases and J shed 9 bases, with 20 bases lying between them. The CDR3 has 14 residues. CDR3 nucleotides: TGTGCCAGCAGCCGCACGGCCGGGACACCTCCGCAGTACTTC. This translates into CASSRTAGTPPQYF. Full variable domain (outside the CDR3, taken from reference TRBV7-2 and TRBJ2-7): GAGVSQSPSNKVTEKGKDVELRCDPISGHTALYWYRQSLGQGLEFLIYFQGNSAPDKSGLPSDRFSAERTGGSVSTLTIQRTQQEDSAVYLCASSRTAGTPPQYFGPGTRLTVT.